Below are 30 T cell receptor beta chains sequenced from a single sample in a study of blood T cells in healthy people across ages. A second PCR, run for 7 to 11 cycles, used a sample-barcoded 5' primer plus a J-beta primer mix. MiXCR was run by TCRdb on the 5' RACE reads, yielding one entry per CDR3 protein. The sample carries 270,000 or so distinct CDR3 sequences, 27% recorded once. The sequenced sample consisted of blood. These receptors all stem from a woman between 70 and 85 years old in good health.

The genes are TRBV2 and TRBJ1-2, with TRBD1 matching 9 bases. Germline V gene sequence: CDR1 SNHLY, CDR2 FYNNEI. V gave up 8 bases and J gave up 8 bases; unmatched junction bases: 9. The CDR3 covers 13 residues. CDR3 sequence reads: CASSGTGLKGYTF. The CDR3 nucleotides are TGTGCCAGCTCCGGGACAGGGCTTAAAGGCTACACCTTC.

This clonotype was detected ten times or more. V and J are TRBV20-1 and TRBJ2-5; 10 positions agree with TRBD2. CDR3 length equals 14 residues. The germline CDR1 and CDR2 sequences are DFQATT and SNEGSKA (reference sequence). V shed 2 bases and J 5 bases; nucleotides not matched to a gene: 5. CDR3 in amino acids: CSARLAGEGETQYF. For the CDR3, the DNA is TGCAGTGCTAGACTAGCGGGAGAGGGTGAGACCCAGTACTTC.

This clonotype was picked up a small number of times. The chain links TRBV3-1 to TRBJ2-7; 10 bases are a match to TRBD2. The CDR3 has 16 amino acids. V gave up 0 bases and J gave up 3 bases; unmatched junction bases: 5. CDR1 LGHDT and CDR2 YNNKEL come from the germline V gene (reference sequence). CDR3: CASSQELAGNYYEQYF. The CDR3 coding sequence is TGTGCCAGCAGCCAAGAACTAGCGGGAAACTACTACGAGCAGTACTTC.

In its sample, this clonotype was seen many times. The chain combines TRBV9 with TRBJ2-1; D may be TRBD2 (5 bases). Germline CDR1 and CDR2: SGDLS and YYNGEE. Deletions cut 7 bases from V and 5 bases from J, with 7 bases between. This CDR3 has 11 amino acids. The CDR3 bases are TGTGCCAGCCGGGGAAACAATGAGCAGTTCTTC. It specifies CASRGNNEQFF.

The chain uses TRBV9 and TRBJ1-6, with D hard to call. Germline CDR1 and CDR2: SGDLS and YYNGEE. This CDR3 has 15 residues. Trimming removed 1 base from V and 7 bases from J, with 12 bases in between. Here the CDR3 DNA reads TGTGCCAGCAGCGTACTCTCCGATGGAAATTCACCCCTCCACTTT. It codes for CASSVLSDGNSPLHF.

The genes are TRBV20-1 and TRBJ1-1; TRBD1 aligns across 10 bases. The V and J ends lost 4 bases and 4 bases, in that order; junction bases with no gene match: 6. The CDR3 has 14 residues. CDR1 and CDR2 (germline): DFQATT, SNEGSKA (reference sequence). The CDR3 sequence is CSAMRGTGVTEAFF. Written as DNA, the CDR3 is TGCAGTGCTATGAGGGGGACAGGGGTCACTGAAGCTTTCTTT.

The chain has TRBV5-1 and TRBJ2-1; TRBD2 aligns across 8 bases. The CDR3 runs 15 residues. Looked up from germline, CDR1 is SGHRS and CDR2 is YFSETQ. The ends lost 4 bases at V and 2 bases at J; junction bases unmatched: 5. CDR3 amino acids: CASSPGGGAYNEQFF. The CDR3 DNA sequence: TGCGCCAGCAGCCCCGGGGGGGGAGCCTACAATGAGCAGTTCTTC.

The chain uses TRBV4-2 and TRBJ2-5, with 11 nucleotides matching TRBD1. Germline-derived CDR1 and CDR2 are LGHNA and YNFKEQ. Unmatched junction bases numbered 9, after V lost 4 bases and J lost 5 bases. The CDR3 is 16 amino acids. Here the CDR3 reads CASSPGQGAKKETQYF. The CDR3 DNA sequence: TGTGCCAGCAGCCCTGGACAGGGGGCGAAAAAGGAGACCCAGTACTTC.

This clonotype was detected many times. The chain links TRBV20-1 to TRBJ1-2, with D hard to call. Germline V gene lookup returns CDR1 DFQATT and CDR2 SNEGSKA (reference sequence). The CDR3 has 12 residues. Trimming took off 5 bases at V and 8 bases at J, with 15 bases between the two ends. The CDR3 DNA follows: TGCAGTGCTGATCGAGGAACGGGGGGCTACACCTTC. Encoded protein: CSADRGTGGYTF.

This clonotype was counted between two and nine times. The rearrangement uses TRBV12-5 and TRBJ2-5; 7 bases line up with TRBD2. Germline CDR1 reads LGHNT; CDR2 reads FRNRAP. The CDR3 covers 16 residues. V was clipped by 4 bases and J by 4 bases; unmatched bases: 12. Written as DNA, the CDR3 is TGTGCTAGTGGTTCATCTGCGGGAGCAATGGGAGAGACCCAGTACTTC. It yields the protein CASGSSAGAMGETQYF.

This clonotype was observed a handful of times. The chain is built from TRBV20-1 and TRBJ2-6, with 15 bases identical to TRBD2. J was trimmed by 4 bases and V by 6 bases; bases with no gene match: 10. Germline lookup yields CDR1 DFQATT and CDR2 SNEGSKA (reference sequence). The length of the CDR3 is 18 residues. The CDR3 DNA sequence: TGCAGTGCCCGGGGACTAGCGGGAGGTCGTCGAGGGGCCAACGTCCTGACTTTC. Translated: CSARGLAGGRRGANVLTF.

This clonotype was detected a few times. V and J are TRBV27 and TRBJ1-4; no clear D. The V gene's germline CDR1 is MNHEY and CDR2 SMNVEV (reference sequence). V gave up 3 bases and J gave up 5 bases, with 16 bases separating them. This CDR3 is 16 amino acids long. The CDR3 protein is CASSFVSVEKNEKLFF. CDR3 DNA sequence: TGTGCCAGCAGTTTCGTTTCGGTAGAAAAGAATGAAAAACTGTTTTTT. Full variable domain (rest looked up from reference TRBV27 and TRBJ1-4): EAQVTQNPRYLITVTGKKLTVTCSQNMNHEYMSWYRQDPGLGLRQIYYSMNVEVTDKGDVPEGYKVSRKEKRNFPLILESPSPNQTSLYFCASSFVSVEKNEKLFFGSGTQLSVL.

Only a few counts were recorded for this clonotype. The chain combines TRBV11-2 with TRBJ2-3; 9 bases agree with TRBD1. This CDR3 is 18 amino acids long. Trimming at V came to 3 bases and at J to 2 bases, leaving 12 bases not matched to a gene. Germline assignment: CDR1 SGHAT and CDR2 FQNNGV. The CDR3 loop reads CASSFVQLGTGNTDTQYF. In DNA, the CDR3 is TGTGCCAGCAGCTTCGTCCAACTGGGGACAGGGAACACAGATACGCAGTATTTT.

The chain uses TRBV7-2 and TRBJ2-2; 7 bases are a match to TRBD2. CDR1 and CDR2 (germline): SGHTA, FQGNSA. This CDR3 is built from 15 residues. Losses at the gene ends were 2 bases for V and 5 bases for J; bases not matched to a gene: 5. CDR3 residues: CASSLLTAGTGELFF. The CDR3 coding sequence is TGTGCCAGCAGCTTATTGACAGCGGGGACCGGGGAGCTGTTTTTT.

This sequence joins TRBV2 and TRBJ1-3; D is ambiguous. The CDR3 length is 15 residues. V was pared by 5 bases and J by 0 bases, with 11 bases between. CDR1 and CDR2 from the germline V gene are SNHLY and FYNNEI. The CDR3 spells CASSSKSFSGNTIYF. The CDR3 DNA sequence: TGTGCCAGCAGTTCCAAATCATTCTCTGGAAACACCATATATTTT.

This clonotype has more than one count but fewer than ten. This may come from a read error, since a much larger clone is one base off. The rearrangement joins TRBV4-1 to TRBJ1-2, with 10 nucleotides matching TRBD1. The CDR3 sequence is 15 residues long. CDR1 MGHRA and CDR2 YSYEKL come from the germline V gene. The CDR3 bases are TGCGCCAGCAGCCCCTGGGACAGGGGAAACTATGGCTGCACCTTC. Protein: CASSPWDRGNYGCTF.

This chain connects TRBV7-9 to TRBJ2-1; D unclear. The CDR3 runs 15 residues. The germline V gene has CDR1 SEHNR and CDR2 FQNEAQ (reference sequence). Trimming removed 5 bases at V and 2 bases at J, with 13 bases between. In nucleotides, the CDR3 is TGTGCCAGCAGCCGTATCGGGCCGACCTACAATGAGCAGTTCTTC. Amino acids: CASSRIGPTYNEQFF.

Comments on this clonotype: In this CDR3 the conserved last residue, phenylalanine or tryptophan, is missing, so a read error is likely. The limits of the CDR3 on the DNA are not certain, so only TCRdb's listed CDR3 is given. The CDR3 loop is CASSLSKREVSLV. The chain links TRBV28 to TRBJ2-5; the table gives TRBD2 as D, unverified against the DNA. CDR1 is MDHEN, CDR2 SYDVKM, per germline. The CDR3 is made up of 13 amino acids, end residues included.

On this clonotype: A junction end diverges from the germline sequence, so it may reflect a read error. The chain links TRBV7-9 to TRBJ2-5, with 8 bases matching TRBD2. Matching the DNA end better, TRBJ2-7 makes the J call doubtful. The CDR3 consists of 15 residues. In germline, CDR1 is SEHNR, CDR2 FQNEAQ (reference sequence). CDR3 sequence: CANSTRPGLAVEQYF. The CDR3 DNA reads as TGTGCCAACAGCACGAGACCCGGACTAGCTGTCGAGCAGTACTTC.

The gene calls are TRBV28 and TRBJ2-1; 9 bases match TRBD1. The length of the CDR3 is 15 residues. With 5 bases clipped from V and 4 bases from J, the junction kept 6 bases outside the gene matches. Germline CDR1 is MDHEN and CDR2 is SYDVKM. In DNA, the CDR3 is TGTGCCAGCAGTAATCGGGACAGGGCATACAATGAGCAGTTCTTC. It translates to CASSNRDRAYNEQFF. The entire variable domain, with the rest obtained from reference TRBV28 and TRBJ2-1, is as follows: DVKVTQSSRYLVKRTGEKVFLECVQDMDHENMFWYRQDPGLGLRLIYFSYDVKMKEKGDIPEGYSVSREKKERFSLILESASTNQTSMYLCASSNRDRAYNEQFFGPGTRLTVL.

The chain has TRBV9 and TRBJ2-5; 9 nucleotides line up with TRBD2. Losses at the gene ends were 2 bases for V and 5 bases for J; bases not matched to a gene: 7. The germline CDR1 and CDR2 sequences are SGDLS and YYNGEE. CDR3 length: 15 residues. CDR3 region: CASSVTAGGFETQYF. The CDR3 DNA follows: TGTGCCAGCAGCGTTACGGCGGGAGGGTTCGAGACCCAGTACTTC. The variable domain in full, completed from reference TRBV9 and TRBJ2-5, reads DSGVTQTPKHLITATGQRVTLRCSPRSGDLSVYWYQQSLDQGLQFLIQYYNGEERAKGNILERFSAQQFPDLHSELNLSSLELGDSALYFCASSVTAGGFETQYFGPGTRLLVL.

This clonotype appeared a few times. This chain connects TRBV10-3 to TRBJ1-5, with D hard to call. This CDR3 is built from 15 residues. Germline-derived CDR1 and CDR2 are ENHRY and SYGVKD. Deletions cut 10 bases from V and 0 bases from J, with 16 bases between. The CDR3 DNA follows: TGTGCCACCAAGCTCTCGGAATATAGCAATCAGCCCCAGCATTTT. As protein: CATKLSEYSNQPQHF.

This clonotype has at least ten counts. This chain uses TRBV7-2 with TRBJ2-4, with D maybe TRBD2 (5 bases). Trimming took off 1 base at V and 5 bases at J, with 9 bases between the two ends. CDR3 length: 14 residues. Germline CDR1 and CDR2: SGHTA and FQGNSA. This chain's CDR3 is CASSLGQRQNIQYF. For the CDR3, the DNA is TGTGCCAGCAGCTTAGGGCAGCGGCAAAACATTCAGTACTTC.

The count of this clonotype is one. This rearrangement joins TRBV6-5 to TRBJ2-3; 11 nucleotides line up with TRBD1. CDR3 length equals 14 residues. J gave up 4 bases and V 4 bases, and 1 base lay outside the gene matches. CDR1 is MNHEY, CDR2 SVGAGI, per germline. CDR3 sequence: CASSWGQGADTQYF. For the CDR3, the DNA is TGTGCCAGCAGTTGGGGACAGGGGGCAGATACGCAGTATTTT.

This clonotype was seen a few times. V and J are TRBV6-5 and TRBJ2-5; TRBD2 matches 7 bases. With 6 bases clipped from V and 0 bases from J, the junction kept 7 bases outside the gene matches. CDR3 length: 15 residues. Germline V gene data show CDR1 as MNHEY and CDR2 as SVGAGI. CDR3: CASRLSGSYQETQYF. For the CDR3, the DNA is TGTGCCAGCAGGCTTAGCGGGTCGTACCAAGAGACCCAGTACTTC.

The rearrangement uses TRBV5-5 and TRBJ2-7; 7 bases agree with TRBD1. The V and J ends lost 1 base and 2 bases, in that order; junction bases with no gene match: 3. CDR1 is SGHKS, CDR2 YYEKEE, per germline (reference sequence). The CDR3 contains 14 residues. CDR3 nucleotides: TGTGCCAGCAGCTTGAGGGACAGTCCCTACGAGCAGTACTTC. Translation gives CASSLRDSPYEQYF.

The chain is built from TRBV7-2 and TRBJ2-1; D is ambiguous. The germline CDR1 and CDR2 sequences are SGHTA and FQGNSA. CDR3 length: 14 amino acids. The V end was cut by 6 bases, the J end by 5 bases, with 14 bases between. The CDR3 protein is CASRLPGRDNEQFF. The CDR3 region has the DNA TGTGCCAGCAGGCTACCCGGACGGGACAATGAGCAGTTCTTC.

The CDR3 is CASSLGGRGETQYF. CDR3 bases: TGTGCCAGCAGCTTGGGCGGGAGGGGTGAGACCCAGTACTTC. The chain carries TRBV5-6 and TRBJ2-5, with 9 bases lining up with TRBD2. The CDR3 covers 14 residues. From germline, CDR1 is SGHDT and CDR2 YYEEEE. V shed 0 bases, J shed 5 bases, and the junction held 2 bases outside the gene matches.

The V call is TRBV7-9, the J call TRBJ2-5, with D perhaps being TRBD1 or TRBD2 (5 bases each). CDR1 SEHNR and CDR2 FQNEAQ come from the germline V gene (reference sequence). The CDR3 loop spans 14 amino acids. The V end was cut by 3 bases, the J end by 5 bases, with 13 bases between. This chain's CDR3 is CASSLGDRGETQYF. CDR3 sequence (DNA): TGTGCCAGCAGCTTGGGAGACAGAGGGGAGACCCAGTACTTC.

This clonotype turned up a few times. V gene TRBV20-1 combines with J gene TRBJ1-1; no firm D call. Between the trimmed V and J ends, which lost 5 bases and 1 base, there was a span of 14 bases. The CDR3 extends over 14 amino acids. Germline values: CDR1 DFQATT, CDR2 SNEGSKA (reference sequence). The CDR3 loop reads CSAPRTESNTEAFF. As DNA, the CDR3 is TGCAGTGCTCCCCGGACGGAATCGAACACTGAAGCTTTCTTT.